This TCR beta chain was captured by sequencing in a study of a mutant IDH1 vaccine in newly diagnosed glioma. Overall study: Of the patients given treatment, about 62% were male and 37.5% were female, and a mean age of roughly 40 years was recorded. Former treatment meant radiotherapy, temozolomide, or both; the majority had gotten both.

There are a few counts of this clone. The antigen is not known. The V gene's germline CDR1 is SGDLS and CDR2 YYNGEE. The CDR3 length is 14 residues. With 3 bases removed from V and 4 bases from J, the gap between germline ends came to 11 bases. Study results and caveats: Changes to the top peripheral T cell clonotypes appeared unrelated to pseudoprogression.

The repertoire was sequenced with immunoSEQ multiplex PCR; TCRdb's copy has only in-frame clones and lacks some. The sample includes fewer than 65,000 clones, 75% to 90% of them seen just once. This sample's time point: week 11, during vaccination. Vaccine doses each comprised 300 ug of mutant IDH1 20-mer peptide, with topical imiquimod. The source was PBMCs, collected from a glioma patient whose treatment included an IDH1 peptide vaccine. This sequence was found in a man over 45 with glioma. The chain links TRBV9 to TRBJ1-5, with D possibly being TRBD1 (6 bases). The CDR3 sequence is CASSGGTPNQPQHF. In nucleotides, the CDR3 is TGTGCCAGCAGCGGTGGGACACCAAATCAGCCCCAGCATTTT.